The 31 T cell receptor beta chains below all came from one sample that was sequenced in a study of PD-1 blockade in classical Hodgkin lymphoma. In every patient, relapse followed autologous stem cell transplantation, while exposure to brentuximab vedotin differed. Sequencing was performed with immunoSEQ multiplex PCR; in TCRdb, only in-frame clones are kept and a portion is missing. The sample lists 70,000 or so clones; around 75% were seen once. Sequencing used peripheral blood mononuclear cells (PBMCs), obtained before the second cycle of nivolumab. Receptors were obtained from a human donor with classical Hodgkin lymphoma.

The chain uses TRBV2 and TRBJ2-5; TRBD2 matches 8 bases. With the DNA end fitting TRBJ2-7 better, the J assignment may be wrong. CDR3 length: 14 amino acids. Germline V gives CDR1 SNHLY, CDR2 FYNNEI. CDR3 loop: CASRAGGARYEQYF. CDR3 DNA sequence: TGTGCCAGCAGGGCCGGGGGGGCCAGATACGAGCAGTACTTC.

J is TRBJ2-2 and V is TRBV28; D gene uncertain. Trimming cost V 4 bases and J 4 bases, with 4 bases left between them. Germline CDR1 is MDHEN and CDR2 is SYDVKM. The CDR3 is 12 amino acids. CDR3 nucleotide sequence: TGTGCCAGCAGTTCCCTCACCGGGGAGCTGTTTTTT. It encodes CASSSLTGELFF.

This chain connects TRBV5-6 to TRBJ2-3; D possibly corresponds to TRBD2 (6 bases). Germline CDR1 reads SGHDT; CDR2 reads YYEEEE. CDR3 length: 16 residues. Trimming pared 2 bases from V and 1 base from J, leaving 14 bases between. The CDR3 bases are TGTGCCAGCAGCTTAGCGGCGGGAACCCGCACAGATACGCAGTATTTT. This sequence encodes CASSLAAGTRTDTQYF.

The chain is built from TRBV19 and TRBJ2-2, with a tentative D call TRBD1 (5 bases). Trimming left V 5 bases short and J 6 bases short, with 13 bases between. The CDR3 runs to 14 residues. Germline-derived CDR1 and CDR2 are LNHDA and SQIVND (reference sequence). The CDR3 here is CASSPIGAAGELFF. CDR3 DNA sequence: TGTGCCAGTAGTCCCATAGGGGCGGCCGGGGAGCTGTTTTTT.

This clone was recorded at least ten times. V usage is TRBV4-1 and J usage is TRBJ1-5; weak D call: TRBD1 (6 bases). The germline gives CDR1 MGHRA, CDR2 YSYEKL. The CDR3 loop spans 16 amino acids. V was clipped by 0 bases and J by 5 bases, with 14 bases between them. As DNA, the CDR3 is TGCGCCAGCAGCCAAGAAACAGGGACGGGATATCAGCCCCAGCATTTT. It encodes CASSQETGTGYQPQHF.

On this clone: At one end, the junction sequence differs from germline, possibly due to a read error. The chain carries TRBV7-7 and TRBJ2-5, with D maybe TRBD1 (5 bases). The CDR3 covers 13 residues. CDR1 and CDR2 from the germline V gene are SSHAT and FNYEAQ (reference sequence). The DNA of the CDR3 is TGTGCTAGCAGCCCTGGGGCGGTAGAGACCCAGTACTTC. Protein: CASSPGAVETQYF.

The V gene is TRBV27, the J gene TRBJ2-6, with 7 positions matching TRBD1. Germline CDR1 and CDR2: MNHEY and SMNVEV (reference sequence). J gave up 2 bases and V 5 bases, and 15 bases lay outside the gene matches. The CDR3 is 19 residues long. This chain's CDR3 is CASSPRSIGQVPGANVLTF. For the CDR3, the DNA is TGTGCCAGCAGTCCAAGGTCGATAGGACAGGTGCCTGGGGCCAACGTCCTGACTTTC.

For this clone: Other DNA sequences in the sample encode the same CDR3. The rearrangement uses TRBV4-1 and TRBJ1-2; possibly TRBD1 for D (6 bases). V lost 1 base, J lost 1 base, and 10 bases lay in between. Germline V lookup: CDR1 MGHRA, CDR2 YSYEKL. There are 15 residues in the CDR3. CDR3 coding DNA: TGCGCCAGCAGCCAAGCAGGGGCTGGTAACTATGGCTACACCTTC. Its protein is CASSQAGAGNYGYTF.

CDR3 residues: CASRGQGYSVTGELFF. The DNA for the CDR3 is TGTGCCAGTAGGGGTCAGGGTTACTCGGTCACCGGGGAGCTGTTTTTT. The chain combines TRBV19 with TRBJ2-2, with D possibly TRBD1 on 5 matching bases. Germline V gene lookup returns CDR1 LNHDA and CDR2 SQIVND (reference sequence). Trimming left V 6 bases short and J 4 bases short, with 18 bases between. The CDR3 has 16 amino acids.

In this sample, this clone turned up a few times. This rearrangement joins TRBV12-5 to TRBJ1-3, with D perhaps TRBD1 (5 bases). Per germline, CDR1 LGHNT and CDR2 FRNRAP. Trimming removed 5 bases from V and 9 bases from J, with 14 bases in between. This CDR3 spans 13 amino acids. CDR3 amino acids: CASGQGVRSTIYF. CDR3 DNA sequence: TGTGCTAGTGGTCAGGGTGTCAGGAGCACCATATATTTT.

The V gene is TRBV6-5, the J gene TRBJ1-6, with D hard to call. The germline V and J ends were trimmed by 0 bases and 4 bases, with 7 bases remaining between them. The CDR3 is 15 amino acids. Germline V gene lookup returns CDR1 MNHEY and CDR2 SVGAGI. CDR3 protein: CASSYSERYNSPLHF. DNA for the CDR3: TGTGCCAGCAGTTACTCAGAACGATATAATTCACCCCTCCACTTT.

This clone was detected once. The J gene is TRBJ1-2, the V gene TRBV5-1; TRBD1 is a possible D gene (5 bases). V was cut by 0 bases and J by 2 bases, with 14 bases left in between. The CDR3 has 16 residues. Per the germline V gene, CDR1 is SGHRS and CDR2 is YFSETQ. In DNA form, the CDR3 reads TGCGCCAGCAGCTTGGGAGGGAGACAGAAGAACTATGGCTACACCTTC. Its translation: CASSLGGRQKNYGYTF.

This clone was seen a few times. The genes are TRBV27 and TRBJ2-7; D gene uncertain. The CDR3 sequence is 15 residues long. The germline V gene has CDR1 MNHEY and CDR2 SMNVEV (reference sequence). Trimming stripped 2 bases from V and 0 bases from J, with 11 bases between. The CDR3 loop is CASSLGPWISYEQYF. The CDR3, as DNA: TGTGCCAGCAGTTTAGGGCCTTGGATCTCCTACGAGCAGTACTTC.

The V call is TRBV7-9, the J call TRBJ1-4; 8 nucleotides agree with TRBD1. The ends lost 5 bases at V and 0 bases at J; junction bases unmatched: 8. This CDR3 region has 17 residues. Germline assignment: CDR1 SEHNR and CDR2 FQNEAQ (reference sequence). DNA for the CDR3: TGTGCCAGCAGCCTCGACAGGGGATCCGCAACTAATGAAAAACTGTTTTTT. Translated: CASSLDRGSATNEKLFF.

V usage is TRBV27 and J usage is TRBJ2-7, with D perhaps TRBD2 (6 bases). CDR1 and CDR2 (germline): MNHEY, SMNVEV (reference sequence). V lost 0 bases and J lost 4, with 16 bases in between. There are 16 residues in the CDR3. The CDR3 nucleotides read TGTGCCAGCAGTTTATCGGGGCAGGGAGGTGGATACGAGCAGTACTTC. It codes for CASSLSGQGGGYEQYF.

The gene calls are TRBV28 and TRBJ1-4, with unresolved D. V lost 3 bases and J 0 bases, leaving 5 bases between the germline ends. The CDR3 covers 14 residues. Germline values: CDR1 MDHEN, CDR2 SYDVKM. Here the CDR3 DNA reads TGTGCCAGCAGTTTGTGGACAACTAATGAAAAACTGTTTTTT. Translated: CASSLWTTNEKLFF.

The chain carries TRBV27 and TRBJ2-3; 12 bases line up with TRBD2. Looked up from germline, CDR1 is MNHEY and CDR2 is SMNVEV (reference sequence). The V segment lost 2 bases and the J segment 4 bases; nucleotides outside the gene matches: 7. This CDR3 region has 17 residues. As DNA, the CDR3 is TGTGCCAGCAGTTTACTTCTAGCTAGCGGGGGGGCAGATACGCAGTATTTT. It yields the protein CASSLLLASGGADTQYF.

The rearrangement uses TRBV6-6 and TRBJ2-7; D gene unclear. CDR3 length: 13 amino acids. Trimming removed 8 bases from V and 1 base from J, with 12 bases in between. Germline V gives CDR1 MNHNY, CDR2 SVGAGI (reference sequence). CDR3 loop: CASSNEVSYEQYF. The CDR3 nucleotides read TGTGCCAGCTCGAATGAGGTTTCCTACGAGCAGTACTTC.

The chain couples TRBV11-3 to TRBJ2-3; tentatively, D is TRBD1 or TRBD2 (5 bases each). The CDR3 loop spans 15 amino acids. Germline values: CDR1 SGHNT, CDR2 YENEEA. Trimming removed 6 bases from V and 6 bases from J, with 19 bases in between. In DNA, the CDR3 is TGTGCCAGCAGTCCATCAGGGAGTTTATGGGATACGCAGTATTTT. As protein: CASSPSGSLWDTQYF. The variable domain in full, with the rest retrieved from reference TRBV11-3 and TRBJ2-3, is EAGVVQSPRYKIIEKKQPVAFWCNPISGHNTLYWYLQNLGQGPELLIRYENEEAVDDSQLPKDRFSAERLKGVDSTLKIQPAELGDSAVYLCASSPSGSLWDTQYFGPGTRLTVL.

The chain combines TRBV5-1 with TRBJ2-1; no definite D call. The CDR3 extends over 14 amino acids. V lost 4 bases and J lost 9, with 17 bases in between. CDR1 SGHRS and CDR2 YFSETQ come from the germline V gene. CDR3 in DNA: TGCGCCAGCAGCCTGAATACCCTAGGGCTTGAGCAGTTCTTC. It translates to CASSLNTLGLEQFF.

J is TRBJ2-1 and V is TRBV19; 7 nucleotides line up with TRBD1. The ends lost 4 bases at V and 6 bases at J; junction bases unmatched: 6. Per the germline V gene, CDR1 is LNHDA and CDR2 is SQIVND (reference sequence). The CDR3 spans 14 residues. The CDR3 region has the DNA TGTGCCAGTAGTAGCCGGGACAGACCCAATGAGCAGTTCTTC. Translated: CASSSRDRPNEQFF.

This clone was detected only once. This chain links TRBV5-6 with TRBJ2-7; D gene unclear. CDR3 length equals 14 residues. Germline CDR1 and CDR2: SGHDT and YYEEEE. V was shortened by 0 bases and J by 3 bases, with 10 bases between the two germline ends. The CDR3 here is CASSLEVGNYEQYF. CDR3 nucleotides: TGTGCCAGCAGCTTGGAAGTGGGAAACTACGAGCAGTACTTC.

The chain joins TRBV7-9 to TRBJ2-7; TRBD2 matches 11 bases. Looked up from germline, CDR1 is SEHNR and CDR2 is FQNEAQ (reference sequence). V trimming: 1 base; J trimming: 4 bases; junction bases outside the gene matches: 6. This CDR3 region has 16 residues. CDR3 sequence: CASSLVRLAGTYEQYF. CDR3 DNA sequence: TGTGCCAGCAGCTTAGTACGACTAGCGGGAACTTACGAGCAGTACTTC.

Comment on this clone: Other DNA sequences in this specimen translate into the identical CDR3. The V and J genes are TRBV5-1 and TRBJ1-1; TRBD1 agrees at 7 bases. Germline values: CDR1 SGHRS, CDR2 YFSETQ. V shed 3 bases and J 0 bases; nucleotides not matched to a gene: 5. The CDR3 length is 15 residues. CDR3 sequence: CASSSMTGLNTEAFF. The CDR3 DNA follows: TGCGCCAGCAGCTCGATGACAGGGTTGAACACTGAAGCTTTCTTT.

The gene calls are TRBV29-1 and TRBJ1-4, with 7 bases aligning to TRBD1. Germline-derived CDR1 and CDR2 are SQVTM and ANQGSEA. V shed 5 bases, J shed 7 bases, and the junction held 7 bases outside the gene matches. CDR3 length equals 13 residues. CDR3: CSVIGGRSEKLFF. In DNA form, the CDR3 reads TGCAGCGTTATAGGGGGCAGGAGTGAAAAACTGTTTTTT.

CDR3 sequence reads: CASSPAAGVSETQYF. The CDR3 region has the DNA TGTGCCAGCAGCCCTGCGGCGGGAGTTTCTGAGACCCAGTACTTC. This chain joins TRBV4-2 and TRBJ2-5; 7 nucleotides agree with TRBD2. CDR3 length: 15 residues. After removal of 4 bases from V and 5 bases from J, the junction contained 10 bases not matched to a gene. Germline V gene data show CDR1 as LGHNA and CDR2 as YNFKEQ.

The chain recombines TRBV11-2 with TRBJ1-2; no firm D call. Germline-derived CDR1 and CDR2 are SGHAT and FQNNGV. Trimming took off 0 bases at V and 6 bases at J, with 14 bases between the two ends. This CDR3 has 15 amino acids. Here the CDR3 DNA reads TGTGCCAGCAGCTTAGATCTGGGATTTCTTGATGGCTACACCTTC. Its translation is CASSLDLGFLDGYTF.

This clone was detected a few times. V gene TRBV21-1 combines with J gene TRBJ1-2. TRBV21-1 is a pseudogene segment. CDR3 size: 10 residues. DNA of the CDR3: TGTGCCAGCGGGAGGTTTGGCTACACCTTC. It translates to CASGRFGYTF.

V is TRBV2 and J is TRBJ2-7, with D possibly matching TRBD1 (6 bases). Germline values: CDR1 SNHLY, CDR2 FYNNEI. The CDR3 sequence is 12 residues long. Trimming took 4 bases from V and 3 from J, leaving 7 bases between them. This CDR3 is CASSGTVYEQYF. CDR3 DNA sequence: TGTGCCAGCAGTGGGACAGTCTACGAGCAGTACTTC.

The chain links TRBV4-1 to TRBJ2-7; D remains unclear. CDR1 and CDR2 from the germline V gene are MGHRA and YSYEKL. Trimming removed 2 bases from V and 5 bases from J, with 13 bases in between. The CDR3 runs to 14 residues. CDR3 sequence (DNA): TGCGCCAGCAGCCAAATGTCAGGCGAGGACGAGCAGTACTTC. Protein product: CASSQMSGEDEQYF.

The CDR3 loop is CASSVGTYSDTQYF. As DNA, the CDR3 is TGTGCCAGCAGCGTAGGGACGTATTCAGATACGCAGTATTTT. The chain recombines TRBV9 with TRBJ2-3, with no clear D. The CDR3 is 14 amino acids. With 0 bases removed from V and 4 bases from J, the gap between germline ends came to 9 bases. Germline CDR1 SGDLS, CDR2 YYNGEE.